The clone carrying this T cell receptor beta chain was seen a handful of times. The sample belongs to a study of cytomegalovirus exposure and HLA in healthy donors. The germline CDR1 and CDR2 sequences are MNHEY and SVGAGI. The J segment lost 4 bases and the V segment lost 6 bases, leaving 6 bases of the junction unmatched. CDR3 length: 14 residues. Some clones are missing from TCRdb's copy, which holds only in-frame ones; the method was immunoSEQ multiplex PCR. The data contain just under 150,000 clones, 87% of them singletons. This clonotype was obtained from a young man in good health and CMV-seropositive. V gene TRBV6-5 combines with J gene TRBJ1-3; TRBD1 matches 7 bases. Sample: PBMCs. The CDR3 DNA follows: TGTGCCAGCAGGCTCCGGGGACAGGGAAACACCATATATTTT. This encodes CASRLRGQGNTIYF.